The 2 T cell receptor beta chains listed next were all sequenced from one sample in a study of response to subunit inactivated influenza vaccine. MiXCR, applied by TCRdb to the RT-PCR reads, yields one record per CDR3 protein. The sample carries roughly 790,000 distinct CDR3 sequences, approximately 22% recorded once. The sample in question was PBMCs from blood, obtained 5 days after vaccination. Receptors originate from a man between 50 and 59 years old who received an inactivated influenza vaccine.

This clonotype was detected a few times. The chain employs TRBV20-1 and TRBJ2-1, with 12 bases that match TRBD2. J gave up 3 bases and V 6 bases, and 6 bases lay outside the gene matches. This CDR3 comprises 15 residues. Germline CDR1 is DFQATT and CDR2 is SNEGSKA (reference sequence). CDR3 bases: TGCAGTGCAACACTAGCGGGGGGAATCTACAATGAGCAGTTCTTC. Translated, it gives CSATLAGGIYNEQFF.

The CDR3 loop is CSASWGGYNEQFF. The DNA of the CDR3 is TGCAGTGCTAGTTGGGGGGGGTACAATGAGCAGTTCTTC. V is TRBV20-1 and J is TRBJ2-1; 7 bases map to TRBD2. With 3 bases clipped from V and 4 bases from J, the junction kept 3 bases outside the gene matches. CDR3 length: 13 amino acids. The germline CDR1 and CDR2 sequences are DFQATT and SNEGSKA (reference sequence).